This passage covers 32 T cell receptor beta chains from one sample sequenced in a study of control samples from healthy donors and cancer patients. Only in-frame clones appear in the TCRdb table, and some are missing; sequencing was by immunoSEQ multiplex PCR. The sample yields 130,000 or so clones, roughly 92% seen once. The sample taken for sequencing was blood. The receptors derive from a man younger than 30 in good health.

The chain joins TRBV5-4 to TRBJ1-2; 8 nucleotides align to TRBD1. Trimming took 5 bases from V and 0 from J; bases not matched to a gene: 3. Germline V gene sequence: CDR1 SGHNT, CDR2 YYREEE (reference sequence). The CDR3 contains 14 residues. In DNA, the CDR3 is TGTGCCAGCAGGCGGACAGGGACTAACTATGGCTACACCTTC. Its translation: CASRRTGTNYGYTF. Drawing the rest from reference TRBV5-4 and TRBJ1-2, the complete variable domain is ETGVTQSPTHLIKTRGQQVTLRCSSQSGHNTVSWYQQALGQGPQFIFQYYREEENGRGNFPPRFSGLQFPNYSSELNVNALELDDSALYLCASRRTGTNYGYTFGSGTRLTVV.

CDR3 coding DNA: TGTGCCGTCACTAGCGAAGAGACCCAGTACTTC. It specifies CAVTSEETQYF. The V gene is TRBV2, the J gene TRBJ2-5, with 7 bases that match TRBD2. CDR1 SNHLY and CDR2 FYNNEI come from the germline V gene. The V gene end was trimmed by 11 bases and the J gene end by 3 bases; junction bases not matched to a gene: 3. The CDR3 covers 11 residues.

V usage is TRBV2 and J usage is TRBJ1-5; D unclear. There are 14 residues in the CDR3. Germline assignment: CDR1 SNHLY and CDR2 FYNNEI. The ends were cut back, 7 bases at V and 0 bases at J, with 10 bases in the middle. The CDR3 DNA is TGTGCCAGCACGCAGGTTTATAGCAATCAGCCCCAGCATTTT. Translated, it gives CASTQVYSNQPQHF.

The V call is TRBV6-6, the J call TRBJ1-1; D is unresolved. The V end lost 5 bases, the J end lost 6 bases, and 10 bases lay between the germline ends. CDR1 is MNHNY, CDR2 SVGAGI, per germline (reference sequence). The CDR3 runs to 12 residues. The CDR3 spells CASSPQTAEAFF. In DNA, the CDR3 is TGTGCCAGCAGTCCCCAAACAGCTGAAGCTTTCTTT.

CDR3 DNA: TGCGCCAGCAGCTTGACAAGGGGCTATGGCTACACCTTC. Its protein product is CASSLTRGYGYTF. The chain joins TRBV5-1 to TRBJ1-2, with D possibly being TRBD1 (5 bases). V was shortened by 1 base and J by 4 bases, with 8 bases between the two germline ends. Germline CDR1 reads SGHRS; CDR2 reads YFSETQ. The CDR3 extends over 13 amino acids.

V and J are TRBV5-6 and TRBJ2-3; D is uncertain. The CDR3 covers 15 residues. Per the germline V gene, CDR1 is SGHDT and CDR2 is YYEEEE. Trimming cost V 3 bases and J 0 bases, with 11 bases left between them. The CDR3 nucleotides are TGTGCCAGCAGCTCTGCAAGGAGCAGCACAGATACGCAGTATTTT. It translates to CASSSARSSTDTQYF.

J is TRBJ2-7 and V is TRBV5-1; D unresolved. Germline lookup yields CDR1 SGHRS and CDR2 YFSETQ. V lost 3 bases to trimming and J lost 4 bases, with 11 bases between them. The CDR3 totals 13 residues. The CDR3 DNA reads as TGCGCCAGCAGCTCCGGCCGAGGTTACGAGCAGTACTTC. Protein product: CASSSGRGYEQYF.

The V call is TRBV6-5, the J call TRBJ2-3; TRBD2 matches at 11 bases. There are 15 residues in the CDR3. Unmatched junction bases numbered 7, after V lost 6 bases and J lost 5 bases. Germline V gene sequence: CDR1 MNHEY, CDR2 SVGAGI. The chain's CDR3 is CASSMGLAAGDTQYF. CDR3 in DNA: TGTGCCAGCAGCATGGGACTAGCGGCGGGAGATACGCAGTATTTT.

The chain uses TRBV2 and TRBJ1-2; 9 bases align to TRBD1. V dropped 11 bases and J dropped 6; count of bases not matched to a gene: 16. The germline V gene has CDR1 SNHLY and CDR2 FYNNEI. CDR3 length: 15 residues. The CDR3 DNA reads TGTGCCGGCCTAGGGGACAGGGAAACTGAAAATGGCTACACCTTC. Residues: CAGLGDRETENGYTF.

The V call is TRBV21-1, the J call TRBJ1-6; the table's D call, TRBD1, has no DNA check behind it. TRBV21-1 corresponds to a pseudogene. The CDR3 sequence is 16 residues long. The DNA for the CDR3 is TGTGCCAACAATTACAGGGGGCTCTCCTATAATTCACCCCTCCACTTT. It is translated as CANNYRGLSYNSPLHF.

The DNA of the CDR3 is TGTGCCAGCAGTTACCGGGAAGCCAATTCACCCCTCCACTTT. Translated: CASSYREANSPLHF. The chain employs TRBV6-6 and TRBJ1-6; D not certain. This CDR3 contains 14 residues. CDR1 and CDR2 (germline): MNHNY, SVGAGI (reference sequence). V was shortened by 2 bases and J by 7 bases, with 9 bases between the two germline ends.

The genes are TRBV6-5 and TRBJ2-1, with 7 bases lining up with TRBD1. This CDR3 region has 15 residues. Losses at the gene ends were 6 bases for V and 8 bases for J; bases not matched to a gene: 13. The germline V gene encodes CDR1 MNHEY and CDR2 SVGAGI. CDR3 amino acids: CASSPYRTGEHEQFF. CDR3 nucleotide sequence: TGTGCCAGCAGCCCCTATCGAACAGGGGAGCATGAGCAGTTCTTC.

This chain links TRBV30 with TRBJ1-1; no reliable D call. Germline loops: CDR1 GTSNPN, CDR2 SVGIG (reference sequence). This CDR3 comprises 14 residues. V was shortened by 4 bases and J by 0 bases, with 12 bases between the two germline ends. The chain's CDR3 is CAWKSWGLNTEAFF. CDR3 in DNA: TGTGCCTGGAAATCGTGGGGATTGAACACTGAAGCTTTCTTT.

As to this clone: The germline gene is not matched at one end of the junction; a read error may be the cause. The genes are TRBV12-3 or TRBV12-4 and TRBJ2-3, with a tentative D call TRBD2 (5 bases). This CDR3 has 13 amino acids. The CDR3 DNA sequence: TGTGCCAGCAATTATGGGAGCAGAGATACGCAGTATTTT. Translated, it gives CASNYGSRDTQYF.

The chain carries TRBV9 and TRBJ1-1, with 7 bases identical to TRBD1. Looked up from germline, CDR1 is SGDLS and CDR2 is YYNGEE. The junction had 8 bases not matched to a gene; V was cut back by 3 bases and J by 12 bases. The length of the CDR3 is 12 residues. The CDR3 loop reads CASSALDRATFF. The CDR3, as DNA: TGTGCCAGCAGCGCCCTTGACAGGGCAACTTTCTTT. The full variable domain, completed using reference TRBV9 and TRBJ1-1, is DSGVTQTPKHLITATGQRVTLRCSPRSGDLSVYWYQQSLDQGLQFLIQYYNGEERAKGNILERFSAQQFPDLHSELNLSSLELGDSALYFCASSALDRATFFGQGTRLTVV.

This chain connects TRBV4-2 to TRBJ1-2, with D perhaps TRBD1 (6 bases). The germline CDR1 and CDR2 sequences are LGHNA and YNFKEQ. The CDR3 length is 17 residues. V shed 1 base and J shed 2 bases, with 17 bases lying between them. CDR3 amino acids: CASSQGAGGDGNYGYTF. CDR3 DNA sequence: TGTGCCAGCAGCCAAGGGGCGGGGGGCGATGGAAACTATGGCTACACCTTC.

CDR3 sequence reads: CASSFRRGPPYEQYF. In nucleotides, the CDR3 is TGTGCCAGCAGCTTCAGGAGGGGACCCCCTTACGAGCAGTACTTC. The chain joins TRBV7-9 to TRBJ2-7; TRBD2 might be the D (6 bases). V was shortened by 3 bases and J by 4 bases, with 16 bases between the two germline ends. The germline V gene encodes CDR1 SEHNR and CDR2 FQNEAQ (reference sequence). This CDR3 region has 15 residues. Drawing the rest from reference TRBV7-9 and TRBJ2-7, the complete variable domain is DTGVSQNPRHKITKRGQNVTFRCDPISEHNRLYWYRQTLGQGPEFLTYFQNEAQLEKSRLLSDRFSAERPKGSFSTLEIQRTEQGDSAMYLCASSFRRGPPYEQYFGPGTRLTVT.

The chain uses TRBV6-1 and TRBJ2-1; TRBD1 is a possible D gene (5 bases). The CDR3 runs to 18 residues. Trimming shortened V by 4 bases and J by 1 base, and 20 bases separated the two germline ends. The germline V gene encodes CDR1 MNHNS and CDR2 SASEGT. In DNA form, the CDR3 reads TGTGCCAGCAGTGGGGTCCTTCTTCAGGGTAGGTCCTACAATGAGCAGTTCTTC. Amino acid sequence: CASSGVLLQGRSYNEQFF.

V is TRBV11-2 and J is TRBJ1-2; possible D gene TRBD1, 5 bases. Looked up from germline, CDR1 is SGHAT and CDR2 is FQNNGV. The germline V and J ends were trimmed by 1 base and 7 bases, with 10 bases remaining between them. The length of the CDR3 is 13 residues. DNA of the CDR3: TGTGCCAGCAGCTTAGGGGGGTTAAGTGGCTACACCTTC. Translation: CASSLGGLSGYTF.

The chain joins TRBV19 to TRBJ2-3; 8 nucleotides agree with TRBD2. The CDR3 spans 15 residues. The ends lost 5 bases at V and 2 bases at J; junction bases unmatched: 6. CDR1 and CDR2 from the germline V gene are LNHDA and SQIVND (reference sequence). CDR3 sequence reads: CASSPLAGTTDTQYF. The CDR3 coding sequence is TGTGCCAGTAGTCCTCTAGCGGGTACCACAGATACGCAGTATTTT.

The gene calls are TRBV3-1 (or the pseudogene TRBV3-2) and TRBJ2-5; tentatively, D is TRBD2 (5 bases). In germline, CDR1 is LGHDT, CDR2 YNNKEL (reference sequence). Deletions cut 1 base from V and 1 base from J, with 13 bases between. This CDR3 spans 16 amino acids. The CDR3 region has the DNA TGTGCCAGCAGCCAAGGTATCTCCCTAGCCCAAGAGACCCAGTACTTC. It specifies CASSQGISLAQETQYF.

This clone was recorded only once. The chain links TRBV6-5 to TRBJ2-7; 12 nucleotides match TRBD2. Per germline, CDR1 MNHEY and CDR2 SVGAGI. The CDR3 is 14 amino acids. The V gene end was trimmed by 5 bases and the J gene end by 3 bases; junction bases not matched to a gene: 2. CDR3 protein: CASSLAGGVYEQYF. The CDR3 DNA reads TGTGCCAGCAGTCTAGCGGGGGGGGTCTACGAGCAGTACTTC.

This chain connects TRBV7-9 to TRBJ2-7, with 12 bases lining up with TRBD2. V trimming: 3 bases; J trimming: 7 bases; junction bases outside the gene matches: 19. CDR1 and CDR2 from the germline V gene are SEHNR and FQNEAQ (reference sequence). The CDR3 spans 19 residues. Here the CDR3 DNA reads TGTGCCAGCAGCTTCTCACTACTAGCGGGGGGCTCTCAATCATTGGAGCAGTACTTC. Amino acid sequence: CASSFSLLAGGSQSLEQYF.

This sequence joins TRBV3-1 (or the pseudogene TRBV3-2) and TRBJ2-4; a weak D match, TRBD1 (6 bases). Looked up from germline, CDR1 is LGHDT and CDR2 is YNNKEL (reference sequence). This CDR3 contains 14 residues. The germline V and J ends were trimmed by 4 bases and 1 base, with 8 bases remaining between them. CDR3 bases: TGTGCCAGCAGCCGTACAGGGGCCAAAAACATTCAGTACTTC. Its translation is CASSRTGAKNIQYF.

The chain carries TRBV11-2 and TRBJ1-5; no definite D call. The V end was cut by 2 bases, the J end by 7 bases, with 6 bases between. The CDR3 covers 12 residues. Germline loops: CDR1 SGHAT, CDR2 FQNNGV. The CDR3 bases are TGTGCCAGCAGCTTAAGTGGACAGCCCCAGCATTTT. Translating it yields CASSLSGQPQHF.

The V gene is TRBV20-1, the J gene TRBJ2-7; 9 bases fit TRBD2. This CDR3 has 13 residues. Trimming took 3 bases from V and 4 from J; bases not matched to a gene: 4. Germline loops: CDR1 DFQATT, CDR2 SNEGSKA (reference sequence). DNA of the CDR3: TGCAGTGCTAGTCCTAGCGGGGTATACGAGCAGTACTTC. Translated: CSASPSGVYEQYF.

This rearrangement joins TRBV7-2 to TRBJ1-2, with 8 bases fitting TRBD1. V gave up 2 bases and J gave up 2 bases; unmatched junction bases: 7. The germline CDR1 and CDR2 sequences are SGHTA and FQGNSA. The CDR3 is 16 amino acids. The CDR3 region has the DNA TGTGCCAGCAGCTTATGGTCGGGGACAGGCAACTATGGCTACACCTTC. Its protein is CASSLWSGTGNYGYTF. The entire variable domain, with the rest obtained from reference TRBV7-2 and TRBJ1-2, is as follows: GAGVSQSPSNKVTEKGKDVELRCDPISGHTALYWYRQSLGQGLEFLIYFQGNSAPDKSGLPSDRFSAERTGGSVSTLTIQRTQQEDSAVYLCASSLWSGTGNYGYTFGSGTRLTVV.

The J gene is TRBJ1-6, the V gene TRBV5-4; the D is unclear. The CDR3 spans 14 residues. V was trimmed by 3 bases and J by 4 bases, leaving 8 bases between them. Germline V lookup: CDR1 SGHNT, CDR2 YYREEE (reference sequence). CDR3 loop: CASSSQTYNSPLHF. Here the CDR3 DNA reads TGTGCCAGCAGCTCACAGACTTATAATTCACCCCTCCACTTT.

The CDR3 DNA sequence: TGTGCCAGCAGCCCCTCGGGGCCCTACGAGCAGTACTTC. Encoded protein: CASSPSGPYEQYF. The J gene is TRBJ2-7, the V gene TRBV7-9; D possibly matches TRBD1 or TRBD2 (5 bases each). CDR1 is SEHNR, CDR2 FQNEAQ, per germline (reference sequence). V dropped 5 bases and J dropped 2 bases, with 10 bases sitting between them. The CDR3 extends over 13 amino acids.

This chain connects TRBV20-1 to TRBJ1-1; D is unresolved. The CDR3 runs 11 residues. Between the trimmed V and J ends, which lost 1 base and 5 bases, there was a span of 5 bases. The germline gives CDR1 DFQATT, CDR2 SNEGSKA (reference sequence). The CDR3 nucleotides are TGCAGTGCTAGAGTGGGAACTGAAGCTTTCTTT. This translates into CSARVGTEAFF.

This chain connects TRBV3-1 (or the pseudogene TRBV3-2) to TRBJ1-2; D uncertain. Per germline, CDR1 LGHDT and CDR2 YNNKEL (reference sequence). V was trimmed by 0 bases and J by 3 bases, leaving 5 bases between them. The CDR3 totals 13 residues. In nucleotides, the CDR3 is TGTGCCAGCAGCCAAGATTCCTACTATGGCTACACCTTC. Its translation: CASSQDSYYGYTF.

The chain couples TRBV7-2 to TRBJ2-1; 13 bases match TRBD2. Germline lookup yields CDR1 SGHTA and CDR2 FQGNSA. The V segment lost 4 bases and the J segment 2 bases; nucleotides outside the gene matches: 8. This CDR3 contains 18 residues. CDR3 amino acids: CASSSTSGGGVAYNEQFF. The CDR3 DNA is TGTGCCAGCAGCTCAACTAGCGGGGGGGGAGTTGCCTACAATGAGCAGTTCTTC.